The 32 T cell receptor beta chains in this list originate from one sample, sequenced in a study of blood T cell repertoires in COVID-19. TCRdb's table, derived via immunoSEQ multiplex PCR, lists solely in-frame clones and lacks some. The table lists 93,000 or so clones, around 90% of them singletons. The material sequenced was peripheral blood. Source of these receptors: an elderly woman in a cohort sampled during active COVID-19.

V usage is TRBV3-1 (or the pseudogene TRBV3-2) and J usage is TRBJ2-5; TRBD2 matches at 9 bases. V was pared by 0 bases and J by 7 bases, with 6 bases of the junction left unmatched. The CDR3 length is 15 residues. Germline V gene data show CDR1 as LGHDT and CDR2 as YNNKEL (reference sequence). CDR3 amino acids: CASSQESYSGGTQYF. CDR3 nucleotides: TGTGCCAGCAGCCAAGAAAGTTATAGCGGGGGGACCCAGTACTTC.

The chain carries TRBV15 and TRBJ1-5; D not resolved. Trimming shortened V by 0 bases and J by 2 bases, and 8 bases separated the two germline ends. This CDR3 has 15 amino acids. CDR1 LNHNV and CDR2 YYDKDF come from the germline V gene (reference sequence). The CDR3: CATSRDRRGNQPQHF. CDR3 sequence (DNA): TGTGCCACCAGCAGAGATCGGAGGGGCAATCAGCCCCAGCATTTT.

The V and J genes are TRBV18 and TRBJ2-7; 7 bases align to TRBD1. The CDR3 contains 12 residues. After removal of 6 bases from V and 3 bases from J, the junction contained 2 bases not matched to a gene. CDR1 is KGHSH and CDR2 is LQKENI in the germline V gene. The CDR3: CASSGQLYEQYF. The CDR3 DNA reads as TGTGCCAGCTCGGGACAGCTCTACGAGCAGTACTTC.

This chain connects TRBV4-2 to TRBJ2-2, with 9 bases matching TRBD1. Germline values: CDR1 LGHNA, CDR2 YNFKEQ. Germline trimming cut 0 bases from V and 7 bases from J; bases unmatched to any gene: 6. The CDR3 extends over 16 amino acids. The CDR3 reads CASSQDLQGAHGELFF. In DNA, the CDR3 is TGTGCCAGCAGCCAAGATCTACAGGGGGCTCACGGGGAGCTGTTTTTT.

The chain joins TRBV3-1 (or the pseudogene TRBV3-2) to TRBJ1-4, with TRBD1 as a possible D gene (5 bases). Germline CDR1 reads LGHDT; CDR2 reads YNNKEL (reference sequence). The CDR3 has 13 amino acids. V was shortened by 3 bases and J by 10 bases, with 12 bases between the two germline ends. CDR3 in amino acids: CASSQGDGGKLFF. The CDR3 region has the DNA TGTGCCAGCAGCCAGGGGGACGGGGGAAAACTGTTTTTT.

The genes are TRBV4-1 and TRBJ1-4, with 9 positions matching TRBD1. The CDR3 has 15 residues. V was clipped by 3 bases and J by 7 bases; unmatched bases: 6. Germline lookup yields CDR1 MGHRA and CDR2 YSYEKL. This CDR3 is CASSQPGTGFEKLFF. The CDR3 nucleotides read TGCGCCAGCAGCCAGCCCGGGACAGGGTTTGAAAAACTGTTTTTT.

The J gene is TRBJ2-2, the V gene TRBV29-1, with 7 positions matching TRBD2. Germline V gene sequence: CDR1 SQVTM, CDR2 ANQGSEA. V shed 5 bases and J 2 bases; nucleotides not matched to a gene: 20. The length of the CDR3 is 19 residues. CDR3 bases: TGCAGCGTTAAAATTTTCGGGGGGTCGATTGGGCCAAACACCGGGGAGCTGTTTTTT. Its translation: CSVKIFGGSIGPNTGELFF.

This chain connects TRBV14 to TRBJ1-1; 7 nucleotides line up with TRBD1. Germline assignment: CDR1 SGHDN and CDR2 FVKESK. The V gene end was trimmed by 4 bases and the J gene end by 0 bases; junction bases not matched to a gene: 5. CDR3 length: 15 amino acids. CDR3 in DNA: TGTGCCAGCAGCCGGACAGGTAGAATGAACACTGAAGCTTTCTTT. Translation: CASSRTGRMNTEAFF. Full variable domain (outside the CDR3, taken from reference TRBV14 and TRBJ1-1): EAGVTQFPSHSVIEKGQTVTLRCDPISGHDNLYWYRRVMGKEIKFLLHFVKESKQDESGMPNNRFLAERTGGTYSTLKVQPAELEDSGVYFCASSRTGRMNTEAFFGQGTRLTVV.

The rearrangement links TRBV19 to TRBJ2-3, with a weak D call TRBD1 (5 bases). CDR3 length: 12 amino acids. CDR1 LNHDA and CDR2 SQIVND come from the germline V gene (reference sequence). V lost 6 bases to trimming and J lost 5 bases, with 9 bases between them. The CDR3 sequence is CASSLRGDTQYF. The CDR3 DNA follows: TGTGCCAGTAGCCTTAGGGGAGATACGCAGTATTTT.

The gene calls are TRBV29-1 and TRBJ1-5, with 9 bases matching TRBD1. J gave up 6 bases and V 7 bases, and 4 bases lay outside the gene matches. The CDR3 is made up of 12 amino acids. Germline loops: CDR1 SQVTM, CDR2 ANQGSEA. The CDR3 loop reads CSAGQGTQPQHF. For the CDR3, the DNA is TGCAGCGCGGGACAGGGCACTCAGCCCCAGCATTTT.

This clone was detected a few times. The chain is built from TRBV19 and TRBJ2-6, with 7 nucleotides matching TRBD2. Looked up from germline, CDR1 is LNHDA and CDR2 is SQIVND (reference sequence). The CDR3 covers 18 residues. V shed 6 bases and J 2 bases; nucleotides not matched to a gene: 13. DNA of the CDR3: TGTGCCAGTAGCCCCTCGGGCGGGGGAGTCCCTGGGGCCAACGTCCTGACTTTC. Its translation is CASSPSGGGVPGANVLTF.

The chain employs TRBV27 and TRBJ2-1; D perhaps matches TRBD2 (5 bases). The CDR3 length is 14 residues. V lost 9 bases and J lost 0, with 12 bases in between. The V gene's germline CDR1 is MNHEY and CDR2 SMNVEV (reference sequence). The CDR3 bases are TGTGCCAGTACCAGCGGACCCTCCTACAATGAGCAGTTCTTC. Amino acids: CASTSGPSYNEQFF.

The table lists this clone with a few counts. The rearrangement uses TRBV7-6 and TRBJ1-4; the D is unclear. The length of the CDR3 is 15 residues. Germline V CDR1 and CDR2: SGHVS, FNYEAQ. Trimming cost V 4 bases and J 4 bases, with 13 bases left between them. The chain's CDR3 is CASSYGEGINEKLFF. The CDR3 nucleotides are TGTGCCAGCAGCTACGGGGAAGGTATTAATGAAAAACTGTTTTTT.

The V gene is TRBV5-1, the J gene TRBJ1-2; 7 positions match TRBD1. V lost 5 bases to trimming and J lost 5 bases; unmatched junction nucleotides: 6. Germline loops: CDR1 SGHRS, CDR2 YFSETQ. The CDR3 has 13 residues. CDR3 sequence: CASRTGAEYGYTF. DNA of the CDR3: TGCGCCAGCAGAACAGGGGCGGAATATGGCTACACCTTC.

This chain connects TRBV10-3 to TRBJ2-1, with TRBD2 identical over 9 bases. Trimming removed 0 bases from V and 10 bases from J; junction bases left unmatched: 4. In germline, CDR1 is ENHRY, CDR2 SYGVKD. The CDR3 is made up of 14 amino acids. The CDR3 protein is CAISESAGGREQFF. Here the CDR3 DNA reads TGTGCCATCAGTGAGTCGGCGGGGGGGCGGGAGCAGTTCTTC.

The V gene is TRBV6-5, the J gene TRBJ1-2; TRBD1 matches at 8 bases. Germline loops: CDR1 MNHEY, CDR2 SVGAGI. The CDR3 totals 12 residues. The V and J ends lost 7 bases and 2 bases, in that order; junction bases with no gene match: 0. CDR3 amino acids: CASNRGNYGYTF. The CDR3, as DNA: TGTGCCAGCAACAGGGGGAACTATGGCTACACCTTC.

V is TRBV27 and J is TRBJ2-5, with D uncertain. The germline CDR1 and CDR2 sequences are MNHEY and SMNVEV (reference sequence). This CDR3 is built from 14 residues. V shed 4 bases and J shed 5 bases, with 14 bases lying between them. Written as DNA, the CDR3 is TGTGCCAGCAGTTCCGCAGGTGCCTTGGAGACCCAGTACTTC. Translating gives CASSSAGALETQYF.

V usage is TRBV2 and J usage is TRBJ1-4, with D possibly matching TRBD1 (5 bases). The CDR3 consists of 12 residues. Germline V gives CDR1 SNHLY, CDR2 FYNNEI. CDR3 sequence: CAVGGENEKLFF. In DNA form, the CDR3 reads TGTGCTGTCGGGGGGGAGAATGAAAAACTGTTTTTT. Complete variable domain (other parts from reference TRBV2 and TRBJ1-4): EPEVTQTPSHQVTQMGQEVILRCVPISNHLYFYWYRQILGQKVEFLVSFYNNEISEKSEIFDDQFSVERPDGSNFTLKIRSTKLEDSAMYFCAVGGENEKLFFGSGTQLSVL.

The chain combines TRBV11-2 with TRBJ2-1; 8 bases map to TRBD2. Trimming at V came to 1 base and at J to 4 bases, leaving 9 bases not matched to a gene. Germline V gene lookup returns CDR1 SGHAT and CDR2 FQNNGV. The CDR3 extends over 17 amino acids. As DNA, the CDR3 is TGTGCCAGCAGCTTAGCGGCGGGGCGGGAGGTTTACAATGAGCAGTTCTTC. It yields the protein CASSLAAGREVYNEQFF.

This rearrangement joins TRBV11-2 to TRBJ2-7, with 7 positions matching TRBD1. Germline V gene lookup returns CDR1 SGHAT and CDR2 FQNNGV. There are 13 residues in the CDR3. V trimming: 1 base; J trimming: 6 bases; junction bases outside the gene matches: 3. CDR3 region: CASSLGHRGEQYF. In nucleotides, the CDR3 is TGTGCCAGCAGCTTAGGACACAGGGGCGAGCAGTACTTC.

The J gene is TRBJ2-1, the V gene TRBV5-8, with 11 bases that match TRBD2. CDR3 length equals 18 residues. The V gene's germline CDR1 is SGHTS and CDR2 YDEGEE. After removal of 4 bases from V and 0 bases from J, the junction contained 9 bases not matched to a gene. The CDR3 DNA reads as TGTGCCAGCAGCCGACCCACTAGCGGGGGTAGCTCCTACAATGAGCAGTTCTTC. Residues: CASSRPTSGGSSYNEQFF.

As DNA, the CDR3 is TGTGCCTGGAGTTTGCCGGGGACAGTACCCTATGGCTACACCTTC. Amino acid sequence: CAWSLPGTVPYGYTF. The gene calls are TRBV30 and TRBJ1-2; 7 bases are a match to TRBD1. Germline V lookup: CDR1 GTSNPN, CDR2 SVGIG (reference sequence). This CDR3 contains 15 residues. Trimming removed 2 bases from V and 4 bases from J; junction bases left unmatched: 10.

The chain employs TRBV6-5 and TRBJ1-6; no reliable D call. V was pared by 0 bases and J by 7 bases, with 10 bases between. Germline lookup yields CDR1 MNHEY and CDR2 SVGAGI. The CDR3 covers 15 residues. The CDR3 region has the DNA TGTGCCAGCAGTTACTCGATCGGGTTAAATTCACCCCTCCACTTT. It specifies CASSYSIGLNSPLHF.

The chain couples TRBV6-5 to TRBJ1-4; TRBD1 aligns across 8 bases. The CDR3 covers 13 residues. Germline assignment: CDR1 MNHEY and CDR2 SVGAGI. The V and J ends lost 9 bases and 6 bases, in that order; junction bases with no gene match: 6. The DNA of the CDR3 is TGTGCCAGTTCAGGGGGCGAGGATGAAAAACTGTTTTTT. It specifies CASSGGEDEKLFF.

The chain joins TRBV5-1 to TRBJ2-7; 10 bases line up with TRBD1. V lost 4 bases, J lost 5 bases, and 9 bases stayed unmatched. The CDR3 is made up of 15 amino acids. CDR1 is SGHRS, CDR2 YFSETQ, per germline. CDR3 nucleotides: TGCGCCAGCAGCGCGCCGGGACAGGGGTTCAACGAGCAGTACTTC. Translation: CASSAPGQGFNEQYF.

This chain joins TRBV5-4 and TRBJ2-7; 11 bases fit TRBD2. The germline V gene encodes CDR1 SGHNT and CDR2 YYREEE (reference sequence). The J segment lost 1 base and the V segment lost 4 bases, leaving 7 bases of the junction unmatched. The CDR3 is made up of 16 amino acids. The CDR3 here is CASSTPSGGLSYEQYF. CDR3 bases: TGTGCCAGCAGCACCCCTAGCGGGGGGTTATCCTACGAGCAGTACTTC. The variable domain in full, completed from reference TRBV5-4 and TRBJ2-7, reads ETGVTQSPTHLIKTRGQQVTLRCSSQSGHNTVSWYQQALGQGPQFIFQYYREEENGRGNFPPRFSGLQFPNYSSELNVNALELDDSALYLCASSTPSGGLSYEQYFGPGTRLTVT.

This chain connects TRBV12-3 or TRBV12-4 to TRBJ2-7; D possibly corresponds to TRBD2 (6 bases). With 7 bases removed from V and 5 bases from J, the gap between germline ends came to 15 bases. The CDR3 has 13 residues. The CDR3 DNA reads TGTGCCAGCACCCTCGGATCGGGGGACGAGCAGTACTTC. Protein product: CASTLGSGDEQYF.

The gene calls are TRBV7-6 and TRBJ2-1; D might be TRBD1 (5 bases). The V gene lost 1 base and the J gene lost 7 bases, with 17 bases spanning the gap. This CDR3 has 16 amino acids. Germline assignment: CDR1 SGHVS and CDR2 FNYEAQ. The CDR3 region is CASSLVGAYPGNEQFF. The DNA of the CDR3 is TGTGCCAGCAGCTTAGTAGGGGCCTACCCTGGGAATGAGCAGTTCTTC.

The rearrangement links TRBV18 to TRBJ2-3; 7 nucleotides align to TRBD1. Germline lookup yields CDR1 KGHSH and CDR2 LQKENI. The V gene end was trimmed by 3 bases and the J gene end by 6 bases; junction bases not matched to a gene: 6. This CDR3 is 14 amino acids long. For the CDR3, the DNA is TGTGCCAGCTCACCTCTCTCGACAGGGGATACGCAGTATTTT. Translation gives CASSPLSTGDTQYF. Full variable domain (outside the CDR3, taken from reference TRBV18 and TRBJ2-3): NAGVMQNPRHLVRRRGQEARLRCSPMKGHSHVYWYRQLPEEGLKFMVYLQKENIIDESGMPKERFSAEFPKEGPSILRIQQVVRGDSAAYFCASSPLSTGDTQYFGPGTRLTVL.

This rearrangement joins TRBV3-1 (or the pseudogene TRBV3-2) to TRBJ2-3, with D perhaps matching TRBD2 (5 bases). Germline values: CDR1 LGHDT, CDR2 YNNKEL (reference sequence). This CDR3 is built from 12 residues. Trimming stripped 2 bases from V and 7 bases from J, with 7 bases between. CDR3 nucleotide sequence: TGTGCCAGCAGCCAAATAGCGAATACGCAGTATTTT. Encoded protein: CASSQIANTQYF.

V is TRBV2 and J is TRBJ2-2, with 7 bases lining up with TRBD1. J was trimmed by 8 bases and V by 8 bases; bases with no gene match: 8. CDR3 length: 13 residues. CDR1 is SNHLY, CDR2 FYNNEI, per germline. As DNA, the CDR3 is TGTGCCAGCGGGGACAGACTACCTGGGGAGCTGTTTTTT. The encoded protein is CASGDRLPGELFF.

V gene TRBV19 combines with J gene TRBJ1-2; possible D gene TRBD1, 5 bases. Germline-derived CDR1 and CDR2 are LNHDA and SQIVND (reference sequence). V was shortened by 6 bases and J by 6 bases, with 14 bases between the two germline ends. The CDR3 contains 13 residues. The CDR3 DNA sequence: TGTGCCAGTAGGACAACAGGAGCCGATGGCTACACCTTC. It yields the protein CASRTTGADGYTF.